This T cell receptor (beta chain) stems from a study of shared clonotypes between healthy human individuals. On the study more broadly: Each donor had three CD4 naive, three CD4 memory, two CD8 naive and one CD8 memory plate. Regarding the study as a whole: Sorted-subset samples were not fully sequenced, rarefaction indicated. Memory subsets had estimated richness that was generally smaller than that of naive subsets. It was expected that sequencing depth would affect clonotype sharing among donors.

The CDR3 length is 13 residues. V was trimmed by 3 bases and J by 2 bases, leaving 8 bases between them. Germline V gene data show CDR1 as MDHEN and CDR2 as SYDVKM. Assay: immunoSEQ multiplex PCR; the TCRdb copy retains only in-frame clones and omits some. Among roughly 2 million clones, around 95% were seen once, and the ten largest hold over 0.1%. Details on this clone: Its antigen is unidentified. Distinct nucleotide sequences in the sample also encode this CDR3.

The V gene is TRBV28, the J gene TRBJ2-7; D unclear. This TCR was sampled from a man between 18 and 35 years old in good health. The specimen sequenced was naive CD4+ T cells sorted from blood. The sample's subset: CD45RA+ positively selected. The CDR3 bases are TGTGCCAGCAGTTTCCCAGGACCCTACGAGCAGTACTTC. This translates into CASSFPGPYEQYF. Supplemented by reference TRBV28 and TRBJ2-7, the full variable domain reads DVKVTQSSRYLVKRTGEKVFLECVQDMDHENMFWYRQDPGLGLRLIYFSYDVKMKEKGDIPEGYSVSREKKERFSLILESASTNQTSMYLCASSFPGPYEQYFGPGTRLTVT.